What follows describes a single T cell receptor beta chain. Its antigen is unknown. The sample is drawn from a study of tumor-infiltrating lymphocytes in localized non-small cell lung cancer. The overall study: Some samples were collected after neoadjuvant chemotherapy; smokers, never-smokers and several histologies were included. From each patient, both tumor and uninvolved lung, non-adjacent to tumor, were sampled. Study results and limitations: No T-cell fraction difference was seen between IM1 and IM2 tumors.

Germline V gene lookup returns CDR1 SGHDT and CDR2 YYEEEE. The CDR3 length is 14 residues. Trimming took 1 base from V and 4 from J, leaving 12 bases between them. Clones were read by immunoSEQ multiplex PCR, and TCRdb kept only the in-frame ones, dropping some. The sample has around 12,000 clones; around 85% are singletons. The chain carries TRBV5-6 and TRBJ2-7; D is perhaps TRBD2 (5 bases). This sequence originates from a human donor with non-small cell lung cancer. The sample consisted of uninvolved lung tissue not adjacent to the tumor. CDR3 sequence reads: CASSLSGVKYEQYF. Written as DNA, the CDR3 is TGTGCCAGCAGCTTGTCCGGGGTTAAGTACGAGCAGTACTTC.